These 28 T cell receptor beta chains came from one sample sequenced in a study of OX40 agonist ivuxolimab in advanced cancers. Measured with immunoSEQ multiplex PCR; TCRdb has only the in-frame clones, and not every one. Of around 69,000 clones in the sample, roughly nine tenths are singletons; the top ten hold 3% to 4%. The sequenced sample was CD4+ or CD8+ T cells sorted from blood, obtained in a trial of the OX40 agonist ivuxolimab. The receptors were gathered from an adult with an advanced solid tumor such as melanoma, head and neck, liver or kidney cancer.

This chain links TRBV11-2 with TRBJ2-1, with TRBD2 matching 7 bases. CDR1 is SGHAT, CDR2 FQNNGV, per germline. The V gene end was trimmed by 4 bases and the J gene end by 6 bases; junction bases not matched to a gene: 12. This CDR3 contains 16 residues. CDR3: CASSSLGLAAGNEQFF. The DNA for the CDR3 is TGTGCCAGCAGCTCCTTGGGGCTAGCGGCCGGCAATGAGCAGTTCTTC.

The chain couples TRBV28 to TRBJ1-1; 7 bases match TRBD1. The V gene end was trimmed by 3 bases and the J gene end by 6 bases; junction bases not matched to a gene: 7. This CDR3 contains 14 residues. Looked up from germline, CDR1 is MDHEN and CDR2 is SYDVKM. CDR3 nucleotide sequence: TGTGCCAGCAGTTTCCCGGACGACAGGGCTGAAGCTTTCTTT. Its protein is CASSFPDDRAEAFF.

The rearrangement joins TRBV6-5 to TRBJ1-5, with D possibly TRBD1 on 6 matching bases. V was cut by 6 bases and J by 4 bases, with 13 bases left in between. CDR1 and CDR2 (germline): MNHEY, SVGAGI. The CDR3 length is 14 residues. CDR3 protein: CASRSTGGNQPQHF. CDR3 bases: TGTGCCAGCAGGTCGACAGGAGGTAATCAGCCCCAGCATTTT.

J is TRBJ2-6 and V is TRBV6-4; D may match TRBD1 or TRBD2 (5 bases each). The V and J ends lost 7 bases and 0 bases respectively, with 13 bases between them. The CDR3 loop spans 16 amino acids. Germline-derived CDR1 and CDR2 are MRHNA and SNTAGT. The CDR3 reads CASIGTGSSGANVLTF. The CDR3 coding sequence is TGTGCCAGCATAGGGACCGGTAGCTCTGGGGCCAACGTCCTGACTTTC.

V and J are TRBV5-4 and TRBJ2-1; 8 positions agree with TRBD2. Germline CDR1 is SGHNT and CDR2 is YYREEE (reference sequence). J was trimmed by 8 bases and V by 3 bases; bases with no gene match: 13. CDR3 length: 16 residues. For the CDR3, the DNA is TGTGCCAGCAGCTGGGGCGGGCTAGCGGGCCCCCATGAGCAGTTCTTC. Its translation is CASSWGGLAGPHEQFF.

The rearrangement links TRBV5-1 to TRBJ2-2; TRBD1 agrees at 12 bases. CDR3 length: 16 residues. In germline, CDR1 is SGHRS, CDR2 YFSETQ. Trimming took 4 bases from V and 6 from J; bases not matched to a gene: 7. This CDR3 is CASSAGQGALAGELFF. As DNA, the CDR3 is TGCGCCAGCAGCGCGGGACAGGGGGCTCTCGCCGGGGAGCTGTTTTTT.

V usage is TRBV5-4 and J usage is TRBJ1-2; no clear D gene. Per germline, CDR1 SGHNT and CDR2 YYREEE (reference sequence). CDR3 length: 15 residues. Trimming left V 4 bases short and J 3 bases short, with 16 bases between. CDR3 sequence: CASSQLEVRDYGYTF. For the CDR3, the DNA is TGTGCCAGCAGCCAACTGGAAGTAAGGGACTATGGCTACACCTTC.

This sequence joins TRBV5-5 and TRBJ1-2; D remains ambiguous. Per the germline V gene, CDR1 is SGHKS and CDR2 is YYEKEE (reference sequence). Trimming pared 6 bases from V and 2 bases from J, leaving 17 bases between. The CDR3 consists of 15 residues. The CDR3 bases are TGTGCCAGCACGACTCTCCACACTCGGAACTATGGCTACACCTTC. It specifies CASTTLHTRNYGYTF.

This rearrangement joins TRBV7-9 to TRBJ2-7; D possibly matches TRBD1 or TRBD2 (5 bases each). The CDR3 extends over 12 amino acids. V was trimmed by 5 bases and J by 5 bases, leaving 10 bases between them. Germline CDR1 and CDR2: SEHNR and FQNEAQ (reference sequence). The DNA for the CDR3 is TGTGCCAGCAGCAGGGACCTGAACGAGCAGTACTTC. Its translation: CASSRDLNEQYF. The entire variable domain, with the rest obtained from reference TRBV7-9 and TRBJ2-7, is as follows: DTGVSQNPRHKITKRGQNVTFRCDPISEHNRLYWYRQTLGQGPEFLTYFQNEAQLEKSRLLSDRFSAERPKGSFSTLEIQRTEQGDSAMYLCASSRDLNEQYFGPGTRLTVT.

The CDR3 protein is CASSQLAGGGNTGELFF. In DNA, the CDR3 is TGTGCCAGCAGCCAACTAGCGGGAGGGGGGAACACCGGGGAGCTGTTTTTT. This chain uses TRBV28 with TRBJ2-2, with TRBD2 matching 13 bases. The CDR3 length is 17 residues. Per germline, CDR1 MDHEN and CDR2 SYDVKM. Germline trimming cut 6 bases from V and 1 base from J; bases unmatched to any gene: 5.

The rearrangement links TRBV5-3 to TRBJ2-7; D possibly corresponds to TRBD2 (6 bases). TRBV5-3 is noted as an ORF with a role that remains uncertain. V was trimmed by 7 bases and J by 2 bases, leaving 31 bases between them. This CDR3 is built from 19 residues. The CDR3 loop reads CARLNKEMGTSGGAYEQYF. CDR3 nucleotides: TGTGCCAGACTAAATAAGGAAATGGGTACGTCAGGAGGGGCCTACGAGCAGTACTTC.

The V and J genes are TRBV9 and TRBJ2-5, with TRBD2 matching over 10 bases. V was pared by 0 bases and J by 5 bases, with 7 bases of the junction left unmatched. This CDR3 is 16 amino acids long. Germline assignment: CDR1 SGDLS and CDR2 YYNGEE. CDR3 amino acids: CASSVDPAGGRETQYF. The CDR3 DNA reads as TGTGCCAGCAGCGTAGACCCAGCGGGAGGGCGGGAGACCCAGTACTTC.

DNA for the CDR3: TGTGCCAGCAGTGAAGCGGCCTCGGAGAACTACGAGCAGTACTTC. The encoded protein is CASSEAASENYEQYF. The rearrangement links TRBV6-1 to TRBJ2-7; no definite D call. Germline V gene data show CDR1 as MNHNS and CDR2 as SASEGT. The CDR3 totals 15 residues. The V gene lost 0 bases and the J gene lost 3 bases, with 12 bases spanning the gap.

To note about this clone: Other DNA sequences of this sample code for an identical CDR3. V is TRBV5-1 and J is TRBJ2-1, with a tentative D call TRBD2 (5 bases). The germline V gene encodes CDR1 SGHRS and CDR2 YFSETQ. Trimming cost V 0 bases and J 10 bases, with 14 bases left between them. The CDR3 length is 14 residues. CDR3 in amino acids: CASSLGSSGFEQFF. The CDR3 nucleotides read TGCGCCAGCAGCTTGGGATCCAGCGGATTCGAGCAGTTCTTC.

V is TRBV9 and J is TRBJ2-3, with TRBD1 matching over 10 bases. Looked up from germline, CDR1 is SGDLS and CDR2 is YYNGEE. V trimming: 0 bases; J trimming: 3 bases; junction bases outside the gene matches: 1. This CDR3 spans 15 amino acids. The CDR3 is CASSVGDRGTDTQYF. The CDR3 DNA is TGTGCCAGCAGCGTAGGGGACAGGGGAACAGATACGCAGTATTTT.

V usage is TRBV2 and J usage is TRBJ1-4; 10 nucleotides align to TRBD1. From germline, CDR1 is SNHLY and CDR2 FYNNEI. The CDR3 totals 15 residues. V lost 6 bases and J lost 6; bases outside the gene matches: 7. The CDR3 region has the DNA TGTGCCAGCAGCGACAGGGACAGGGGAGATGAAAAACTGTTTTTT. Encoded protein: CASSDRDRGDEKLFF.

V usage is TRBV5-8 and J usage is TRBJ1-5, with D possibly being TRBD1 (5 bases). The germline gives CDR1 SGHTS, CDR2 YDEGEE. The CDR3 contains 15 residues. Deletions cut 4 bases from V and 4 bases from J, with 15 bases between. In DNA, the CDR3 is TGTGCCAGCAGCCGGGGGTGGGTTAAGAATCAGCCCCAGCATTTT. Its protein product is CASSRGWVKNQPQHF. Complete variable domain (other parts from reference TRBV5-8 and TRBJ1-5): EAGVTQSPTHLIKTRGQQATLRCSPISGHTSVYWYQQALGLGLQFLLWYDEGEERNRGNFPPRFSGRQFPNYSSELNVNALELEDSALYLCASSRGWVKNQPQHFGDGTRLSIL.

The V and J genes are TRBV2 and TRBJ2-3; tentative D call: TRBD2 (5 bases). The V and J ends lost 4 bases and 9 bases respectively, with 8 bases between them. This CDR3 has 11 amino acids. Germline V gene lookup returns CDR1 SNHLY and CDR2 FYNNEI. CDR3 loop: CASSVEGTQYF. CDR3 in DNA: TGTGCCAGCAGTGTCGAGGGAACGCAGTATTTT.

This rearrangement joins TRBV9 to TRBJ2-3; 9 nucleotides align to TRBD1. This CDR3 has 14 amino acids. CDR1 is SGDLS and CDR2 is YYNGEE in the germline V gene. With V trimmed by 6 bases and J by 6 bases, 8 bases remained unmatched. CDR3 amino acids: CASNVPGQGDTQYF. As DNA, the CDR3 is TGTGCCAGCAACGTTCCGGGACAGGGTGATACGCAGTATTTT.

In nucleotides, the CDR3 is TGTGCCAGCAGCTCTCCGGGACTGCAGCCCTACAATGAGCAGTTCTTC. Amino acids: CASSSPGLQPYNEQFF. V and J are TRBV7-3 and TRBJ2-1; a weak D match, TRBD2 (6 bases). The CDR3 is 16 amino acids. The V end lost 4 bases, the J end lost 2 bases, and 15 bases lay between the germline ends. The V gene's germline CDR1 is SGHTA and CDR2 FQGTGA. Full variable domain (remainder filled in from reference TRBV7-3 and TRBJ2-1): GAGVSQTPSNKVTEKGKYVELRCDPISGHTALYWYRQSLGQGPEFLIYFQGTGAADDSGLPNDRFFAVRPEGSVSTLKIQRTERGDSAVYLCASSSPGLQPYNEQFFGPGTRLTVL.

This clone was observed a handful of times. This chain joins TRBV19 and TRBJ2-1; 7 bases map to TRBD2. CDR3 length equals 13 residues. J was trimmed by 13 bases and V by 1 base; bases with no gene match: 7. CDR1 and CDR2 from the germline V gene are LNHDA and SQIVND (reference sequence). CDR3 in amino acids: CASSIGLADPQFF. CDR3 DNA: TGTGCCAGTAGTATAGGGCTAGCGGACCCCCAGTTCTTC.

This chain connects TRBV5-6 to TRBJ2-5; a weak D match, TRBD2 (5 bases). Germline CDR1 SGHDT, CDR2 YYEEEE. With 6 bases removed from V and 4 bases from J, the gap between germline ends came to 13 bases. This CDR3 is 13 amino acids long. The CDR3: CASTANGGETQYF. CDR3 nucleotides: TGTGCCAGCACCGCTAACGGAGGAGAGACCCAGTACTTC.

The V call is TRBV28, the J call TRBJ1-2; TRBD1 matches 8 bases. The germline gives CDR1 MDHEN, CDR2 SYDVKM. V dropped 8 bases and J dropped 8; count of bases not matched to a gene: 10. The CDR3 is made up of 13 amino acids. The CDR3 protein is CASGVGQGRGYTF. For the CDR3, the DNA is TGTGCCAGCGGGGTTGGACAGGGTCGGGGCTACACCTTC.

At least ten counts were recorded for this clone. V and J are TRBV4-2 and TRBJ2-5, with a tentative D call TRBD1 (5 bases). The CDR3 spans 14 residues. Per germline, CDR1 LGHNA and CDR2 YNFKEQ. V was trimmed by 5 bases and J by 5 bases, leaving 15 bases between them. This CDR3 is CASSTLGVGETQYF. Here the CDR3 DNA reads TGTGCCAGCAGCACCCTAGGGGTCGGGGAGACCCAGTACTTC.

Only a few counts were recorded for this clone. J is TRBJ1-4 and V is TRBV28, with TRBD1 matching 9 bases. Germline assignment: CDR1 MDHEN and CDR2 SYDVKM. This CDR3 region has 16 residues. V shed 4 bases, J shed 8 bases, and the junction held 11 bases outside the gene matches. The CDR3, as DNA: TGTGCCAGCAGTTCTGGGGGGGGGACAGGGTTGGAAAAACTGTTTTTT. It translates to CASSSGGGTGLEKLFF.

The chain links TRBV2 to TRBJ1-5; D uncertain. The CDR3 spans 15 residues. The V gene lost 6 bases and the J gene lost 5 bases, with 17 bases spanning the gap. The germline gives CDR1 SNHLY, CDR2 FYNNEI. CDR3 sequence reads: CASSFGGRRDQPQHF. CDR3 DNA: TGTGCCAGCAGCTTCGGTGGACGGCGAGATCAGCCCCAGCATTTT.

CDR3 residues: CASSFMTTNYGYTF. DNA of the CDR3: TGTGCCAGCAGCTTTATGACAACTAACTATGGCTACACCTTC. V gene TRBV5-4 combines with J gene TRBJ1-2; D is ambiguous. This CDR3 has 14 amino acids. Germline CDR1 reads SGHNT; CDR2 reads YYREEE (reference sequence). V lost 2 bases to trimming and J lost 0 bases, with 8 bases between them.

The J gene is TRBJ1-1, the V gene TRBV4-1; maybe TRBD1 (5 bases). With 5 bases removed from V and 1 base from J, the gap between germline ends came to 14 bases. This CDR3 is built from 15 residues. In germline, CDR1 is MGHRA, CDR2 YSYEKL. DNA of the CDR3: TGCGCCAGCAGCGCAATGACAGCCTCGAACACTGAAGCTTTCTTT. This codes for CASSAMTASNTEAFF.